This T cell receptor beta chain was profiled in a study of blood T cell repertoires in COVID-19. Germline V CDR1 and CDR2: SGHRS, YFSETQ. V was clipped by 0 bases and J by 2 bases, with 14 bases between them. The CDR3 runs to 16 residues. Assay used: immunoSEQ multiplex PCR; TCRdb lists only in-frame clones, some missing. Of some 150,000 clones in the sample, 70% to 90% were seen once. The receptor was derived from a man between 35 and 55 years old with acute or convalescent COVID-19. This chain connects TRBV5-1 to TRBJ1-2, with D perhaps matching TRBD1 (6 bases). Input material: peripheral blood. The CDR3 spells CASSLGMGAGNYGYTF. As DNA, the CDR3 is TGCGCCAGCAGCTTGGGTATGGGGGCGGGCAACTATGGCTACACCTTC. Filled out from reference TRBV5-1 and TRBJ1-2, the complete variable domain reads KAGVTQTPRYLIKTRGQQVTLSCSPISGHRSVSWYQQTPGQGLQFLFEYFSETQRNKGNFPGRFSGRQFSNSRSEMNVSTLELGDSALYLCASSLGMGAGNYGYTFGSGTRLTVV.